The source of this T cell receptor (beta chain) is a study of human T cells and chemical hapten exposure. Overall study: Minor pooled library volume differences mainly drove per-sample TCR yield variation.

Specified time point: pre-sensitization, week 0. Treatment in this sample: therapeutic diphenylcyclopropenone sensitization with weekly scalp DPC. Overall study findings and caveats: Counts of TCRs above 1 in 1000 frequency stayed unchanged with DPC sensitization.

This clonotype was observed a single time. No antigen is known for it. This CDR3 has 14 residues. Trimming took 4 bases from V and 6 from J, leaving 14 bases between them. The germline V gene has CDR1 LGHNA and CDR2 YNFKEQ. MiXCR, run by TCRdb on the RACE reads, gives a single entry per CDR3 protein. The sample yields roughly 100,000 distinct CDR3 sequences, less than 14% seen once. This receptor was taken from an older woman with alopecia areata. Some clones in this sample may be carry-over from other donors' samples. The J gene is TRBJ2-3, the V gene TRBV4-2; D gene ambiguous. Sample: whole blood, taken in connection with sensitization to the hapten diphenylcyclopropenone (DPC). CDR3 region: CASSPGMLPDTQYF. CDR3 bases: TGTGCCAGCAGCCCTGGAATGTTACCGGATACGCAGTATTTT.